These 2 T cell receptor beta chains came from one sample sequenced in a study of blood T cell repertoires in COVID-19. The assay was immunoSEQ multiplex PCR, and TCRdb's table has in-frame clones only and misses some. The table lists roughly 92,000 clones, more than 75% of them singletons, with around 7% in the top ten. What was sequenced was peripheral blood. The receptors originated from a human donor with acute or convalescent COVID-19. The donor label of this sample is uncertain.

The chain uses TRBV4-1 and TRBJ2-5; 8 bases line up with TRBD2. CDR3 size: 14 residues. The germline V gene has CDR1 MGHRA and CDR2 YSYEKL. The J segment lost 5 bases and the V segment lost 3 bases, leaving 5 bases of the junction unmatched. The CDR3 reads CASSQIAGRETQYF. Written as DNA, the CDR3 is TGCGCCAGCAGCCAGATAGCGGGGCGGGAGACCCAGTACTTC.

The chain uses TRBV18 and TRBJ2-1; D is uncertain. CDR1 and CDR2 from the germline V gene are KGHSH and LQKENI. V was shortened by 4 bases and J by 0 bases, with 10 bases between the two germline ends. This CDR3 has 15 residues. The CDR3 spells CASSRQSISYNEQFF. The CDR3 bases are TGTGCCAGCTCACGCCAGTCGATCTCCTACAATGAGCAGTTCTTC.